One sample yielded the 23 T cell receptor beta chains listed below, sequenced in a study of T cells in Graves' hyperthyroidism and ophthalmopathy. Regions amplified from RNA transcripts were the TCR beta CDR3 regions. Carried out on the TCR CDR3, a first-round RT-PCR used the HTBI primer set. TCRdb processed the multiplex PCR reads anew with MiXCR; each CDR3 protein has one entry. The data show approximately 400,000 distinct CDR3 sequences, with about a sixth seen just once and about a quarter held by the top ten. Sequences were obtained from blood. These receptors were taken from a young woman with Graves' hyperthyroidism that later progressed to Graves' ophthalmopathy.

This clonotype was recorded at least ten times. The rearrangement joins TRBV28 to TRBJ2-7; 10 bases agree with TRBD1. The CDR3 runs to 16 residues. Germline CDR1 is MDHEN and CDR2 is SYDVKM. Trimming at V came to 0 bases and at J to 3 bases, leaving 5 bases not matched to a gene. For the CDR3, the DNA is TGTGCCAGCAGTTTATGGGGGACAGGGGTCGGCTACGAGCAGTACTTC. Its protein is CASSLWGTGVGYEQYF.

The sample holds many counts of this clonotype. V usage is TRBV6-2 or TRBV6-3 and J usage is TRBJ2-1; D is uncertain. This CDR3 has 16 amino acids. Germline V gene lookup returns CDR1 MNHEY and CDR2 SVGEGT. Trimming removed 5 bases at V and 6 bases at J, with 20 bases between. CDR3 amino acids: CASSPIAYAYSNEQFF. CDR3 DNA: TGTGCCAGCAGTCCAATAGCTTATGCCTACTCCAATGAGCAGTTCTTC.

V gene TRBV7-9 combines with J gene TRBJ2-3, with 11 bases lining up with TRBD2. This CDR3 has 19 amino acids. Germline CDR1 and CDR2: SEHNR and FQNEAQ (reference sequence). V lost 5 bases and J lost 0; bases outside the gene matches: 13. The CDR3 sequence is CASSPQGLAEHVSTDTQYF. Written as DNA, the CDR3 is TGTGCCAGCAGCCCTCAGGGACTAGCGGAGCATGTTAGCACAGATACGCAGTATTTT.

The J gene is TRBJ2-6, the V gene TRBV24-1; D may correspond to TRBD1 or TRBD2 (5 bases each). V was shortened by 5 bases and J by 1 base, with 20 bases between the two germline ends. The germline V gene encodes CDR1 KGHDR and CDR2 SFDVKD. The CDR3 runs to 19 residues. CDR3 DNA sequence: TGTGCCACCAGTGGCACCCCCGGGACCGGACGATCTGGGGCCAACGTCCTGACTTTC. This sequence encodes CATSGTPGTGRSGANVLTF.

V is TRBV6-5 and J is TRBJ1-2; TRBD1 might be the D (6 bases). Germline V gene lookup returns CDR1 MNHEY and CDR2 SVGAGI. The CDR3 sequence is 12 residues long. The germline V and J ends were trimmed by 4 bases and 8 bases, with 11 bases remaining between them. The CDR3 DNA follows: TGTGCCAGCAGTTGGCCGGGGGGCGGCTACACCTTC. Its protein is CASSWPGGGYTF.

The rearrangement joins TRBV6-1 to TRBJ1-4; weak D call: TRBD1 (6 bases). From germline, CDR1 is MNHNS and CDR2 SASEGT. The CDR3 runs to 18 residues. V was shortened by 5 bases and J by 0 bases, with 19 bases between the two germline ends. CDR3 in amino acids: CASSPRTEYFATNEKLFF. In nucleotides, the CDR3 is TGTGCCAGCAGTCCCCGGACAGAGTACTTTGCAACTAATGAAAAACTGTTTTTT.

There are many counts of this clonotype. The chain has TRBV7-2 and TRBJ1-1, with D unclear. The germline V gene encodes CDR1 SGHTA and CDR2 FQGNSA. There are 14 residues in the CDR3. Trimming shortened V by 2 bases and J by 2 bases, and 9 bases separated the two germline ends. The CDR3 DNA reads TGTGCCAGCAGCTTAAGACAAATTAACACTGAAGCTTTCTTT. Its translation: CASSLRQINTEAFF. Variable domain in full (rest from reference TRBV7-2 and TRBJ1-1): GAGVSQSPSNKVTEKGKDVELRCDPISGHTALYWYRQSLGQGLEFLIYFQGNSAPDKSGLPSDRFSAERTGGSVSTLTIQRTQQEDSAVYLCASSLRQINTEAFFGQGTRLTVV.

In this sample, this clonotype turned up many times. The gene calls are TRBV24-1 and TRBJ2-1; possibly TRBD1 for D (6 bases). V was clipped by 2 bases and J by 3 bases, with 13 bases between them. Germline V lookup: CDR1 KGHDR, CDR2 SFDVKD. The CDR3 runs 16 residues. In DNA form, the CDR3 reads TGTGCCACCAGTGATTCAGGGGTGGGAATCTACAATGAGCAGTTCTTC. The encoded protein is CATSDSGVGIYNEQFF.

Many counts were recorded for this clonotype. The V gene is TRBV20-1, the J gene TRBJ2-5; 8 nucleotides line up with TRBD2. The trim removed 6 bases at V and 5 bases at J, leaving 17 bases unmatched. The V gene's germline CDR1 is DFQATT and CDR2 SNEGSKA (reference sequence). The CDR3 runs to 16 residues. The CDR3 region is CSAPPPGRAHSETQYF. DNA for the CDR3: TGCAGTGCCCCCCCTCCCGGGAGGGCCCACTCGGAGACCCAGTACTTC.

In this sample, this clonotype turned up many times. The rearrangement joins TRBV6-1 to TRBJ2-1; 10 positions match TRBD2. The CDR3 has 16 amino acids. Trimming removed 2 bases from V and 8 bases from J; junction bases left unmatched: 9. The germline V gene has CDR1 MNHNS and CDR2 SASEGT. CDR3 sequence (DNA): TGTGCCAGCAGTGAAAGGGTACTAGCGGGAATCGATGAGCAGTTCTTC. As protein: CASSERVLAGIDEQFF.

The chain links TRBV9 to TRBJ2-2, with unresolved D. Germline V gives CDR1 SGDLS, CDR2 YYNGEE. This CDR3 has 13 amino acids. Trimming took 2 bases from V and 6 from J, leaving 8 bases between them. CDR3: CASSVGVPGELFF. The CDR3 bases are TGTGCCAGCAGCGTCGGTGTTCCCGGGGAGCTGTTTTTT.

Concerning this clonotype itself: Given a much more abundant clone one base away, this may be a read error. V is TRBV5-1 and J is TRBJ2-7, with a weak D call TRBD2 (6 bases). Trimming left V 0 bases short and J 4 bases short, with 14 bases between. The germline gives CDR1 SGHRS, CDR2 YFSETQ. CDR3 length: 15 residues. The DNA of the CDR3 is TGCGCCAGCAGCTTGGAGGCGGGGTCGAATTACGAGCAGTACTTC. It encodes CASSLEAGSNYEQYF.

At least ten counts were recorded for this clonotype. J is TRBJ2-7 and V is TRBV28; D unclear. This CDR3 has 14 amino acids. The germline CDR1 and CDR2 sequences are MDHEN and SYDVKM. Trimming shortened V by 1 base and J by 2 bases, and 9 bases separated the two germline ends. CDR3 coding DNA: TGTGCCAGCAGTTTATTCCGCAAAGCCTACGAGCAGTACTTC. Protein product: CASSLFRKAYEQYF.

The chain employs TRBV7-2 and TRBJ2-5, with a tentative D call TRBD2 (5 bases). CDR3 length: 15 residues. The V gene's germline CDR1 is SGHTA and CDR2 FQGNSA. The V end lost 2 bases, the J end lost 2 bases, and 12 bases lay between the germline ends. CDR3 region: CASSLKGRGQETQYF. In DNA form, the CDR3 reads TGTGCCAGCAGCTTAAAGGGTCGGGGTCAAGAGACCCAGTACTTC.

This clonotype was detected a few times. The chain is built from TRBV7-6 and TRBJ1-4; 11 nucleotides align to TRBD1. The CDR3 is 19 amino acids. V shed 1 base and J 6 bases; nucleotides not matched to a gene: 13. Germline CDR1 reads SGHVS; CDR2 reads FNYEAQ. The CDR3: CASSLEDRGRKIGDEKLFF. The CDR3 DNA reads TGTGCCAGCAGCTTAGAGGACAGGGGGCGTAAGATAGGTGATGAAAAACTGTTTTTT.

This clonotype was counted only a few times. The genes are TRBV9 and TRBJ2-1; D is uncertain. The CDR3 extends over 17 amino acids. Germline CDR1 SGDLS, CDR2 YYNGEE. The V end was cut by 1 base, the J end by 0 bases, with 14 bases between. The CDR3 sequence is CASSVSAGHSSYNEQFF. In nucleotides, the CDR3 is TGTGCCAGCAGCGTATCCGCCGGGCATAGCTCCTACAATGAGCAGTTCTTC.

The table lists this clonotype with many counts. This chain connects TRBV28 to TRBJ1-5, with D possibly matching TRBD1 (6 bases). The CDR3 covers 12 residues. Trimming left V 4 bases short and J 7 bases short, with 8 bases between. The germline V gene has CDR1 MDHEN and CDR2 SYDVKM. DNA of the CDR3: TGTGCCAGCAGTTCCCAGGGGCAGCCCCAGCATTTT. Translating it yields CASSSQGQPQHF.

In this sample, this clonotype turned up a few times. The chain links TRBV5-6 to TRBJ1-4, with D possibly being TRBD1 (6 bases). Germline lookup yields CDR1 SGHDT and CDR2 YYEEEE. V was pared by 4 bases and J by 4 bases, with 11 bases between. CDR3 length equals 14 residues. The CDR3 reads CASSNRVNNEKLFF. The CDR3 bases are TGTGCCAGCAGCAACAGGGTTAATAATGAAAAACTGTTTTTT.

This clonotype occurred many times. The gene calls are TRBV27 and TRBJ2-3, with 8 positions matching TRBD2. Germline V gene sequence: CDR1 MNHEY, CDR2 SMNVEV (reference sequence). V shed 5 bases and J 0 bases; nucleotides not matched to a gene: 7. This CDR3 region has 16 residues. The CDR3 DNA sequence: TGTGCCAGCAGTCCCTTAGCGGGACCAAGCACAGATACGCAGTATTTT. Amino acid sequence: CASSPLAGPSTDTQYF.

This clonotype was counted ten times or more. The chain is built from TRBV2 and TRBJ2-7; 7 bases map to TRBD1. The ends lost 7 bases at V and 4 bases at J; junction bases unmatched: 4. Per the germline V gene, CDR1 is SNHLY and CDR2 is FYNNEI. The length of the CDR3 is 12 residues. The chain's CDR3 is CASTGGQYEQYF. The CDR3 nucleotides read TGTGCCAGCACAGGGGGACAGTACGAGCAGTACTTC.

This clonotype occurred many times. The chain has TRBV28 and TRBJ1-5; D is unresolved. This CDR3 has 13 amino acids. The V gene's germline CDR1 is MDHEN and CDR2 SYDVKM. Trimming shortened V by 4 bases and J by 10 bases, and 14 bases separated the two germline ends. CDR3 sequence: CASSSLHGDPQHF. The CDR3 nucleotides read TGTGCCAGCAGTTCCCTGCACGGGGATCCCCAGCATTTT.

The sample holds a few counts of this clonotype. The gene calls are TRBV4-1 and TRBJ2-3; 7 bases are a match to TRBD2. This CDR3 spans 16 amino acids. V dropped 0 bases and J dropped 6; count of bases not matched to a gene: 9. Germline V gene sequence: CDR1 MGHRA, CDR2 YSYEKL. The CDR3 DNA is TGCGCCAGCAGCCAAGAGGGCGGGAGTTTAGGGGATACGCAGTATTTT. Protein product: CASSQEGGSLGDTQYF.

This clonotype came up many times. The V call is TRBV29-1, the J call TRBJ1-2, with unresolved D. V lost 4 bases and J 3 bases, leaving 21 bases between the germline ends. The CDR3 has 16 residues. Germline V gene lookup returns CDR1 SQVTM and CDR2 ANQGSEA. The CDR3 bases are TGCAGCGTTGCCCCACTAACGACCTATAGGGACTATGGCTACACCTTC. This sequence encodes CSVAPLTTYRDYGYTF.